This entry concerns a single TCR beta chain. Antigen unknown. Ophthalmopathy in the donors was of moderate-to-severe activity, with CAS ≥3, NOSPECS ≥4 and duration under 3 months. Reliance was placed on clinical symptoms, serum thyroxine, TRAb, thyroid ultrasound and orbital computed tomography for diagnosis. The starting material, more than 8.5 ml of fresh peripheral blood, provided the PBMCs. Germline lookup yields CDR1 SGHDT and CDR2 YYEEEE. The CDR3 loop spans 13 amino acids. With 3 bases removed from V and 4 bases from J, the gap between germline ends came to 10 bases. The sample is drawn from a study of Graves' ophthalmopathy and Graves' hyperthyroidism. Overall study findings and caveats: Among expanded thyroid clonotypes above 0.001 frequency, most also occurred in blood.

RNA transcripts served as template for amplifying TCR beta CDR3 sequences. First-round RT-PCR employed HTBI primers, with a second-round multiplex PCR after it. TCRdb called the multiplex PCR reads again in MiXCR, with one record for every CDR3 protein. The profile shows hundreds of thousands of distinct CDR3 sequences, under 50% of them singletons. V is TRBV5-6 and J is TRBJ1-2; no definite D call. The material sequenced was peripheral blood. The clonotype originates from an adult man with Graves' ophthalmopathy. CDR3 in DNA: TGTGCCAGCAGCTCTGGGCTGAGCTATGGCTACACCTTC. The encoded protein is CASSSGLSYGYTF.